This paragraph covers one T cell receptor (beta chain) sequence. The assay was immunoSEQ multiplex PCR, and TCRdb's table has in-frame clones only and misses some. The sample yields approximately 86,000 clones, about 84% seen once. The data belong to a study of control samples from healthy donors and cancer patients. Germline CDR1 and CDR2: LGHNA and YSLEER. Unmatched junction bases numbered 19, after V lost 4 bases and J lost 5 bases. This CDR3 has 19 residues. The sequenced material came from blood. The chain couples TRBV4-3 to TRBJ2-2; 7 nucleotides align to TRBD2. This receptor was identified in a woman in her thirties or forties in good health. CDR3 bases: TGCGCCAGCAGCCCTGGGGGGGGAACGGCAGGGTCCAGGACCGGGGAGCTGTTTTTT. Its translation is CASSPGGGTAGSRTGELFF.